Each of the 3 T cell receptor beta chains below was sequenced from the same sample in a study of T cells in localized non-small cell lung cancer. Using immunoSEQ multiplex PCR, the repertoire was profiled, and TCRdb retains in-frame clones only, with some absent. The repertoire holds under 4,000 clones, with approximately 21% as singletons. Here the sequenced sample was lung tumor tissue, taken before any cancer treatment. Receptors were obtained from a female donor at least 60 years old with stage II lung adenocarcinoma.

This clone is labeled as medium-sized. V and J are TRBV6-8 and TRBJ2-7; no reliable D call. The CDR3 runs 14 residues. Trimming left V 4 bases short and J 6 bases short, with 16 bases between. The germline gives CDR1 MNHGY, CDR2 SAAAGT. The CDR3, as DNA: TGTGCCAGCAGTTTCGCCCTTATTAGTCCCGAGCAGTACTTC. As protein: CASSFALISPEQYF.

The rearrangement links TRBV14 to TRBJ2-6; D might be TRBD2 (5 bases). The CDR3 is 18 residues long. Germline values: CDR1 SGHDN, CDR2 FVKESK. Between the trimmed V and J ends, which lost 3 bases and 0 bases, there was a span of 15 bases. The CDR3 DNA reads as TGTGCCAGCAGCCAGACCGCCGGGATCACCTCTGGGGCCAACGTCCTGACTTTC. Amino acid sequence: CASSQTAGITSGANVLTF.

This chain connects TRBV9 to TRBJ1-4; D is unresolved. The CDR3 loop spans 15 amino acids. CDR1 is SGDLS and CDR2 is YYNGEE in the germline V gene. V lost 4 bases to trimming and J lost 5 bases, with 15 bases between them. The CDR3 DNA sequence: TGTGCCAGCAGCTCCAGGACGGCGGAGAATGAAAAACTGTTTTTT. The encoded protein is CASSSRTAENEKLFF.